This T cell receptor beta chain comes out of a study of blood T cell repertoires in COVID-19. Assay: immunoSEQ multiplex PCR; the TCRdb copy retains only in-frame clones and omits some. The repertoire includes fewer than 350,000 clones, approximately 91% of them detected once, and over 2% sits in the top ten. Germline V lookup: CDR1 SEHNR, CDR2 FQNEAQ (reference sequence). V lost 1 base to trimming and J lost 10 bases; unmatched junction nucleotides: 5. CDR3 length: 14 residues. The sequence was collected from a woman in her 40s with acute COVID-19. The sample taken for sequencing was PBMCs or T cells enriched from blood (not recorded which). V usage is TRBV7-9 and J usage is TRBJ2-1; 9 bases align to TRBD2. The CDR3 sequence is CASSLVGLASEQFF. Here the CDR3 DNA reads TGTGCCAGCAGCTTAGTGGGACTAGCTTCCGAGCAGTTCTTC.